This entry concerns a single TCR beta chain. What it recognizes is unknown. Germline V gives CDR1 MNHNY, CDR2 SVGAGI (reference sequence). This CDR3 is built from 13 residues. The V end lost 6 bases, the J end lost 2 bases, and 11 bases lay between the germline ends. Since all of the isolated RNA was reverse transcribed, expressed TCRB transcripts were what got sequenced. Clones were sequenced by immunoSEQ multiplex PCR, and TCRdb holds only the in-frame ones, with some missing. The data show 550,000 to 850,000 clones, with over 10% seen just once and approximately 0.021% held by the top ten. These data are taken from a study of beta chain features in type 1 diabetes. At the level of the study: Patients shared similar age, gender and cell yields with healthy donors. Overall study results and limits: Shortening that was moderate but significant affected the TCRB CDR3s of Type 1 diabetes patients in all four CD4+ subsets. Naive, central memory and Treg TCRB repertoires seemed to resemble each other more closely in patients than they did in healthy donors.

The sequence derives from a man aged 18-30 years with type 1 diabetes. The chain couples TRBV6-6 to TRBJ2-7; D is perhaps TRBD1 (6 bases). The sequencing sample was made of naive CD4+ T cells from blood. CDR3: CASSTGIAYEQYF. CDR3 nucleotides: TGTGCCAGCAGCACAGGGATCGCCTACGAGCAGTACTTC.